Listed here are 6 T cell receptor beta chains from one sample, sequenced in a study of T cells in localized non-small cell lung cancer. Clones were sequenced by immunoSEQ multiplex PCR, and TCRdb holds only the in-frame ones, with some missing. The table lists thousands of clones, 20% to 25% of them singletons, with around 6.1% in the top ten. Sequences were derived from lung tumor tissue, sampled before any cancer treatment. These receptors were obtained from a man aged 35-69 years with stage II lung adenocarcinoma.

This clone was observed a few times. J is TRBJ2-7 and V is TRBV11-3; D call uncertain. The CDR3 sequence is 14 residues long. V was pared by 1 base and J by 1 base, with 8 bases between. Germline assignment: CDR1 SGHNT and CDR2 YENEEA. CDR3 protein: CASSLGGLSYEQYF. The CDR3 bases are TGTGCCAGCAGCTTAGGGGGATTATCCTACGAGCAGTACTTC.

The chain joins TRBV29-1 to TRBJ2-3; D gene ambiguous. V was trimmed by 7 bases and J by 3 bases, leaving 11 bases between them. The germline CDR1 and CDR2 sequences are SQVTM and ANQGSEA. The CDR3 totals 12 residues. The CDR3 DNA reads as TGCAGCGGCGACTCTTTAACAGATACGCAGTATTTT. This codes for CSGDSLTDTQYF.

The chain links TRBV6-8 to TRBJ2-4, with 7 bases identical to TRBD1. V lost 6 bases, J lost 0 bases, and 5 bases stayed unmatched. This CDR3 has 15 amino acids. The germline V gene encodes CDR1 MNHGY and CDR2 SAAAGT. The CDR3 is CASRRQGQAKNIQYF. The CDR3 region has the DNA TGTGCCAGCAGAAGACAGGGACAAGCCAAAAACATTCAGTACTTC.

The chain carries TRBV11-1 and TRBJ2-3, with D perhaps TRBD2 (5 bases). V gave up 5 bases and J gave up 0 bases, with 15 bases separating them. Germline CDR1 and CDR2: SGHAT and FQDESV (reference sequence). The CDR3 contains 16 residues. CDR3 DNA sequence: TGTGCCAGCAGCCAGATTGGACGGACTAGCACAGATACGCAGTATTTT. Its protein is CASSQIGRTSTDTQYF.

By share of the sample, this clone is medium-sized (0.01 to 0.1%). J is TRBJ2-1 and V is TRBV11-3, with TRBD2 identical over 10 bases. The germline V gene encodes CDR1 SGHNT and CDR2 YENEEA. V was clipped by 7 bases and J by 4 bases; unmatched bases: 10. CDR3 length equals 16 residues. CDR3: CASTLAGSGGYNEQFF. DNA of the CDR3: TGTGCCAGCACCCTCGCCGGTAGCGGGGGGTACAATGAGCAGTTCTTC.

This clone occurred a few times. V and J are TRBV6-8 and TRBJ2-7; D remains ambiguous. CDR3 size: 14 residues. V gave up 2 bases and J gave up 0 bases, with 8 bases separating them. Per the germline V gene, CDR1 is MNHGY and CDR2 is SAAAGT. As DNA, the CDR3 is TGTGCCAGCAGTTACGGACCGAGCTCCTACGAGCAGTACTTC. This translates into CASSYGPSSYEQYF.